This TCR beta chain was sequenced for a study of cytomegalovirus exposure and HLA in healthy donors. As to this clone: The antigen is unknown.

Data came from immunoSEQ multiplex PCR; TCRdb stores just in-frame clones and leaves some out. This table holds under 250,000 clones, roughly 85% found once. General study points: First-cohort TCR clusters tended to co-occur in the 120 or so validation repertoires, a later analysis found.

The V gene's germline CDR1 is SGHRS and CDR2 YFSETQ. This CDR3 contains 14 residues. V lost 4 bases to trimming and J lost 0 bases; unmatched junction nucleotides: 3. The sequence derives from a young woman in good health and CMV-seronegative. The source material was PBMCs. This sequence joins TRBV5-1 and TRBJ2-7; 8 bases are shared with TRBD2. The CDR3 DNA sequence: TGCGCCAGCAGCATTAGCGGGAACTCCTACGAGCAGTACTTC. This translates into CASSISGNSYEQYF.